The 12 T cell receptor beta chains given below trace back to one sample, sequenced in a study of OX40 agonist ivuxolimab in advanced cancers. Clones were read by immunoSEQ multiplex PCR, and TCRdb kept only the in-frame ones, dropping some. Seen here are more than 50,000 clones, nearly 80% observed once, and the top ten hold 4% to 5%. The sample here was CD4+ or CD8+ T cells sorted from blood, taken in a trial of the OX40 agonist ivuxolimab. All receptors come from an adult with an advanced solid tumor such as melanoma, head and neck, liver or kidney cancer.

This clone has a handful of counts. The chain carries TRBV5-1 and TRBJ2-1, with D maybe TRBD2 (6 bases). The germline V gene has CDR1 SGHRS and CDR2 YFSETQ. This CDR3 region has 13 residues. Trimming pared 4 bases from V and 4 bases from J, leaving 9 bases between. The CDR3 loop is CASSPGTYNEQFF. The DNA for the CDR3 is TGCGCCAGCAGCCCCGGGACTTACAATGAGCAGTTCTTC. Full variable domain (outside the CDR3, taken from reference TRBV5-1 and TRBJ2-1): KAGVTQTPRYLIKTRGQQVTLSCSPISGHRSVSWYQQTPGQGLQFLFEYFSETQRNKGNFPGRFSGRQFSNSRSEMNVSTLELGDSALYLCASSPGTYNEQFFGPGTRLTVL.

V gene TRBV9 combines with J gene TRBJ2-7; tentative D call: TRBD2 (5 bases). CDR3 size: 13 residues. With 3 bases removed from V and 6 bases from J, the gap between germline ends came to 13 bases. From germline, CDR1 is SGDLS and CDR2 YYNGEE. The CDR3 reads CASSAPGRPEQYF. The CDR3 bases are TGTGCCAGCAGCGCCCCGGGAAGGCCCGAGCAGTACTTC.

The chain joins TRBV28 to TRBJ1-2; 10 positions match TRBD1. CDR3 length: 13 amino acids. CDR1 and CDR2 from the germline V gene are MDHEN and SYDVKM. After removal of 6 bases from V and 4 bases from J, the junction contained 2 bases not matched to a gene. The CDR3: CASRRQGAYGYTF. The CDR3 bases are TGTGCCAGCAGACGACAGGGGGCCTATGGCTACACCTTC.

The V gene is TRBV2, the J gene TRBJ1-5; D is unclear. The CDR3 is 15 amino acids. Trimming shortened V by 7 bases and J by 0 bases, and 13 bases separated the two germline ends. From germline, CDR1 is SNHLY and CDR2 FYNNEI. The CDR3, as DNA: TGTGCCAGCACCACCGGACCACTTAGCAATCAGCCCCAGCATTTT. It yields the protein CASTTGPLSNQPQHF. The whole variable domain, remainder taken from reference TRBV2 and TRBJ1-5, is EPEVTQTPSHQVTQMGQEVILRCVPISNHLYFYWYRQILGQKVEFLVSFYNNEISEKSEIFDDQFSVERPDGSNFTLKIRSTKLEDSAMYFCASTTGPLSNQPQHFGDGTRLSIL.

This chain uses TRBV5-1 with TRBJ2-1; 9 positions agree with TRBD2. The CDR3 spans 15 residues. V gave up 0 bases and J gave up 6 bases; unmatched junction bases: 4. CDR1 SGHRS and CDR2 YFSETQ come from the germline V gene. CDR3 protein: CASSLELAGPNEQFF. In DNA form, the CDR3 reads TGCGCCAGCAGCTTGGAACTAGCGGGCCCCAATGAGCAGTTCTTC.

The chain combines TRBV6-6 with TRBJ1-5; D remains unclear. The CDR3 contains 13 residues. V lost 0 bases to trimming and J lost 7 bases, with 7 bases between them. Germline CDR1 MNHNY, CDR2 SVGAGI (reference sequence). For the CDR3, the DNA is TGTGCCAGCAGTTACTCGACGGGGCAGCCCCAGCATTTT. This sequence encodes CASSYSTGQPQHF.

The CDR3 nucleotides read TGTGCCTGGAGTGGACGGACAGGGAGGAACGAGCAGTACTTC. Encoded protein: CAWSGRTGRNEQYF. The chain combines TRBV30 with TRBJ2-7; 8 bases match TRBD1. With 1 base clipped from V and 5 bases from J, the junction kept 7 bases outside the gene matches. Germline loops: CDR1 GTSNPN, CDR2 SVGIG (reference sequence). The CDR3 spans 14 residues.

The chain carries TRBV7-8 and TRBJ2-7, with D unresolved. The germline gives CDR1 SGHVS, CDR2 FQNEAQ. V lost 5 bases and J lost 3, with 14 bases in between. The CDR3 spans 14 residues. The CDR3 here is CASSLGRPDYEQYF. The CDR3 DNA reads TGTGCCAGCAGCCTCGGAAGGCCGGACTACGAGCAGTACTTC.

The J gene is TRBJ2-3, the V gene TRBV11-3; TRBD2 matches 10 bases. The V gene's germline CDR1 is SGHNT and CDR2 YENEEA. J gave up 2 bases and V 1 base, and 6 bases lay outside the gene matches. This CDR3 region has 17 residues. The DNA for the CDR3 is TGTGCCAGCAGCTTAGGAATAGCGGGGGGACTCACAGATACGCAGTATTTT. Protein: CASSLGIAGGLTDTQYF.

V usage is TRBV30 and J usage is TRBJ1-6; weak D call: TRBD1 (5 bases). V shed 8 bases and J shed 8 bases, with 16 bases lying between them. Germline CDR1 is GTSNPN and CDR2 is SVGIG (reference sequence). The CDR3 loop spans 13 amino acids. The CDR3 protein is CAVLRGNDSPLHF. The CDR3 region has the DNA TGTGCCGTCTTGAGGGGCAACGATTCACCCCTCCACTTT.

This clone showed up just once. The genes are TRBV30 and TRBJ2-7; D is perhaps TRBD1 (5 bases). The CDR3 extends over 12 amino acids. Germline loops: CDR1 GTSNPN, CDR2 SVGIG (reference sequence). The CDR3 sequence: CAFGRGSYEQYF. CDR3 DNA sequence: TGTGCTTTTGGAAGGGGCTCCTACGAGCAGTACTTC. Using reference TRBV30 and TRBJ2-7 for the parts outside the CDR3, the full variable domain is SQTIHQWPATLVQPVGSPLSLECTVEGTSNPNLYWYRQAAGRGLQLLFYSVGIGQISSEVPQNLSASRPQDRQFILSSKKLLLSDSGFYLCAFGRGSYEQYFGPGTRLTVT.

The chain links TRBV5-1 to TRBJ2-7, with D unresolved. This CDR3 region has 11 residues. Germline V CDR1 and CDR2: SGHRS, YFSETQ. V shed 4 bases and J shed 4 bases, with 6 bases lying between them. Here the CDR3 reads CASSQVYEQYF. CDR3 coding DNA: TGCGCCAGCAGCCAAGTGTACGAGCAGTACTTC. The full variable domain, rest sourced from reference TRBV5-1 and TRBJ2-7, is KAGVTQTPRYLIKTRGQQVTLSCSPISGHRSVSWYQQTPGQGLQFLFEYFSETQRNKGNFPGRFSGRQFSNSRSEMNVSTLELGDSALYLCASSQVYEQYFGPGTRLTVT.